This note documents a single TCR beta chain sequence. Its target is not known. The sample originates from a study of T cell repertoires in cytomegalovirus infection. Study-wide background: The authors relied on CMV epitopes, both recently identified HLA-C-restricted and well-studied HLA-B-restricted. CMV infection together with matching HLA type was indicated by public TCR beta signatures.

Each CDR3 protein gets one entry after TCRdb re-called the reads with MiXCR. The sample lists about 830,000 distinct CDR3 sequences; 32% were seen once. V gave up 5 bases and J gave up 2 bases; unmatched junction bases: 7. The CDR3 totals 15 residues. Germline assignment: CDR1 MDHEN and CDR2 SYDVKM. The study's findings and limits: Cumulative frequency of public TCR beta families picked out carriers of CMV plus the relevant HLA.

This TCR was sampled from a human donor in good health (CMV status not recorded). Some clones in this sample may be carry-over from other donors' samples. This chain connects TRBV28 to TRBJ2-5; TRBD1 matches 8 bases. This specimen was cultured CD8+ T cells from PBMCs, taken from culture after CMV antigen stimulation. The CDR3 DNA is TGTGCCAGCAGTACAAGGACAGGGTGGCAAGAGACCCAGTACTTC. This gives the protein CASSTRTGWQETQYF.